This T cell receptor (beta chain) was captured by sequencing in a study of shared clonotypes between healthy human individuals (dated by TCRdb to 2018 to 2020). For the study in its entirety: A few men and a couple of women, aged 18 to 49 years, made up the cohort. To increase sequencing depth and limit assay-specific biases, different laboratories used diverse techniques to prepare libraries and sequence TCR repertoires. Per donor, three plates each were used for CD4 naive and CD4 memory, two for CD8 naive, and one for CD8 memory. Per donor, leukapheresis produced somewhere between about 0.85 and 8.9 billion PBMCs. Blood TCR repertoires of roughly five healthy adults were deeply sequenced to estimate repertoire size and the extent of clonotype sharing between individuals. General findings and caveats noted by the study authors: Estimated clonotype richness was generally larger for naive than for memory subsets. Even with the large sequencing depth, rarefaction of the sorted-subset datasets indicated that sequencing was incomplete. Sampling was restricted to blood, and TCR repertoires in tissue are likely to differ from TCR repertoires in blood. About 5% of naive CD4, around 3.5% of naive CD8, approximately 2.2% of memory CD4, and 0.35% to 0.5% of memory CD8 clonotypes were shared across several donors. The genetic and exposure-history diversity represented was limited by the small number of donors. Pairwise subsampling indicated that sequencing depth was expected to affect the degree of clonotype sharing among donors. Compared with non-shared clonotypes, the clonotypes found in all four sorted-subset donors had higher generation probabilities.

The table lists this clone with a few counts. There is no known antigen for this receptor. Per-nucleotide qualities are absent, and no much larger clonotype sits a single base away. Using the deep immunoSEQ assay, multiplex PCR amplified TCR CDR3 regions from genomic DNA. Extracted genomic DNA from each cell subset was distributed evenly across all wells of several immunoSEQ 96-well plates, and each plate was treated as a replicate. For sorted subsets, 200 to 250 ng genomic DNA, equal to about 30,000 T cell genomes, was loaded into each replicate PCR. The purified libraries were quantified using a Qubit 3.0 fluorometer, sized with a Bioanalyzer 2100, and then quantified again using the KAPA Library Quantification kit. Every immunoSEQ 96-well plate was sequenced on a dedicated single-read 150-cycle Illumina NextSeq 550 flow cell. The authors' pipeline ran thus. The immunoSEQ output contained only junctional sequences without quality scores, so filtering could not match that applied to full-length reads. To assign V/J genes and CDR3, sequences were annotated against IMGT germline references using PyIR, a Python wrapper for IgBLAST v1.9. Reads with weak V/J assignments (E-value above 1e-6), missing CDR3, stop codons, out-of-frame junctions, or ambiguous translated residues were removed. A V3J clonotype was defined by an identical inferred V gene, J gene, and CDR3 amino acid sequence. Percentage overlap between repertoires was computed as shared unique clonotypes divided by the size of the smaller repertoire. Repertoire richness was assessed with RTK rarefaction, the Chao1 estimator, and Recon v2.1 estimates of unobserved clonotypes. Generation probabilities were computed with OLGA for all TCRbeta clonotypes obtained by the gDNA method from a few donors. TCRdb provides this immuneACCESS table in a form limited to in-frame rearrangements. Some clones are lacking; in checked studies, under half of them reflect an unresolved V gene, and why the rest are absent is not known. V and J calls and clone size are given by that table; D and trimming were obtained from the DNA. For this sample there are under 850,000 clones; over 55% appear just once. Around 1.7% of the sample rests with the top ten.

The donors were healthy, HIV-negative adults with no recently reported acute infections or vaccinations. Every donor was a Caucasian adult residing in Nashville, Tennessee, USA. CD4+ T cells were enriched by magnetic negative selection; naive cells were then positively selected on CD45RA, and the negative fraction formed the memory subset. After blood collection by leukapheresis, PBMCs were isolated using Ficoll-Histopaque density gradient centrifugation and then cryopreserved in the vapor phase of liquid nitrogen. Purity and quantity of every magnetically sorted T cell population were checked by analytical flow cytometry. Genomic DNA was isolated from every sorted fraction and measured by UV absorbance on a Nanodrop 2000c. Reading the germline V gene gives CDR1 SGHRS and CDR2 YFSETQ. From the cysteine through the phenylalanine, the CDR3 covers 14 amino acids. The DNA shown is the 42-base CDR3, in frame from base 1. The germline ends are 11 bases apart after V is trimmed by 4 bases and J by 0 bases.

This receptor was identified in a woman aged 25 to 39 in good health. The sequenced material came from memory CD4+ T cells sorted from blood. Taken with the paper, the label for cell subset or site translates to: CD45RA-negative fraction. The rearrangement combines TRBV5-1 with TRBJ2-7; tentative D gene TRBD2, with 6 bases matching. CDR3 protein: CASSRDSTSYEQYF. The bases read TGCGCCAGCAGCCGGGACTCGACCTCCTACGAGCAGTACTTC.